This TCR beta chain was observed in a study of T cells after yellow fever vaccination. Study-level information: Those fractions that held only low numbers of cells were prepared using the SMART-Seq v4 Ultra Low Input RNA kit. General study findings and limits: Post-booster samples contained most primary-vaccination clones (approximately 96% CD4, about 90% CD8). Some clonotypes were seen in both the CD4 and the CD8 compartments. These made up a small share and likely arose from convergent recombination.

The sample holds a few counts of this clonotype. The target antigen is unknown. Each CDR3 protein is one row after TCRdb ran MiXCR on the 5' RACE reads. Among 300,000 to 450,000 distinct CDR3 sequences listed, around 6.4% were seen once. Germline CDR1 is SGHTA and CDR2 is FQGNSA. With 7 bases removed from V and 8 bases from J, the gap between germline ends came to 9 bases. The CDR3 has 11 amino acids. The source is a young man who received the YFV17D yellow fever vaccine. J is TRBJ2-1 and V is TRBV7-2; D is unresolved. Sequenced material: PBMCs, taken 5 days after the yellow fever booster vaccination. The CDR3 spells CASTLRDEQFF. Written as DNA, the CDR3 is TGTGCCAGCACCCTAAGGGATGAGCAGTTCTTC.